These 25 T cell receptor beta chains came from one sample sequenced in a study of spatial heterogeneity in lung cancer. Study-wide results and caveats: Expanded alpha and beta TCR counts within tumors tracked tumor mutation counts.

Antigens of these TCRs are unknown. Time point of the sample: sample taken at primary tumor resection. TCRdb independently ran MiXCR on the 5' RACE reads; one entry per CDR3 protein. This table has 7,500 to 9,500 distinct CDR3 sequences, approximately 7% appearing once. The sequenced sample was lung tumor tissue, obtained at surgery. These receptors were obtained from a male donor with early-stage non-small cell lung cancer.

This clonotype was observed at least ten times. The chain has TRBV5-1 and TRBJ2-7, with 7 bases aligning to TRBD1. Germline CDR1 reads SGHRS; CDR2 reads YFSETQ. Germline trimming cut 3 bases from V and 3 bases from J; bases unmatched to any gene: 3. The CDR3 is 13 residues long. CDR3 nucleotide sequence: TGCGCCAGCAGCTACAGGACAGGCTACGAGCAGTACTTC. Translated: CASSYRTGYEQYF.

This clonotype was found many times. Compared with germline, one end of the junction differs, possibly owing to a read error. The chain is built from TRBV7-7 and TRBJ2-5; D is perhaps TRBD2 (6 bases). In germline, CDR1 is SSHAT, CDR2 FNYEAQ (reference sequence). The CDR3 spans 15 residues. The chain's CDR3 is CASSHHPGGKETQYF. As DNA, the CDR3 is TGTGCTAGCAGCCACCACCCCGGAGGGAAGGAGACCCAGTACTTC.

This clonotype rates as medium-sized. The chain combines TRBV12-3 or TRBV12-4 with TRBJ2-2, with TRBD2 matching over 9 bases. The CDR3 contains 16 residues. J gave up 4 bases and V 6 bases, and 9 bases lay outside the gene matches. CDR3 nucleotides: TGTGCCAGCAGCCGCCTCTCGCGGGGGGGCACCGGGGAGCTGTTTTTT. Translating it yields CASSRLSRGGTGELFF.

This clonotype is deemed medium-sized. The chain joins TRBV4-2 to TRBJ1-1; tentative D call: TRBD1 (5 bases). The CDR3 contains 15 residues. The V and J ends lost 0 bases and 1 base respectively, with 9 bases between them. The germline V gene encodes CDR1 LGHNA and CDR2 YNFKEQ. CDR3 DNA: TGTGCCAGCAGCCAAGAGGGGCTGGGGAACACTGAAGCTTTCTTT. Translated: CASSQEGLGNTEAFF.

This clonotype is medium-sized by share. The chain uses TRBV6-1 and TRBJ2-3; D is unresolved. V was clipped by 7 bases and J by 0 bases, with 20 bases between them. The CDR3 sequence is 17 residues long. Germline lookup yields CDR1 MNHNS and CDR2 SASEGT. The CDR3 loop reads CASKGPLLAGSTDTQYF. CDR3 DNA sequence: TGTGCCAGCAAGGGTCCCTTATTGGCAGGAAGCACAGATACGCAGTATTTT.

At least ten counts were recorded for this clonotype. The CDR3 here is CASSYGGAGNEQFF. The CDR3 bases are TGTGCCAGCAGTTATGGGGGAGCGGGTAATGAGCAGTTCTTC. The rearrangement joins TRBV28 to TRBJ2-1; TRBD2 might be the D (6 bases). This CDR3 region has 14 residues. From germline, CDR1 is MDHEN and CDR2 SYDVKM. V dropped 4 bases and J dropped 7 bases, with 14 bases sitting between them.

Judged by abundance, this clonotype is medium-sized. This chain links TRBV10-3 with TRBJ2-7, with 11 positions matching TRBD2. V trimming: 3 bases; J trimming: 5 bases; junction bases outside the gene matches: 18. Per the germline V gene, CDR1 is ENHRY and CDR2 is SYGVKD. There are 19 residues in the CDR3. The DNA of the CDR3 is TGTGCCATCAGTGACCCAGGACTAGCGGGCGGGTCCCTTACTAACGAGCAGTACTTC. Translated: CAISDPGLAGGSLTNEQYF.

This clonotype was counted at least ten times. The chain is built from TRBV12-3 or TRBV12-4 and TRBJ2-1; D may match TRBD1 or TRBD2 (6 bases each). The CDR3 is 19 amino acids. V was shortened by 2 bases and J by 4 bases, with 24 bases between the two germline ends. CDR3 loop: CASSLFILKGGTLYNEQFF. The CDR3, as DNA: TGTGCCAGCAGTTTATTCATCCTCAAGGGGGGTACCCTATACAATGAGCAGTTCTTC.

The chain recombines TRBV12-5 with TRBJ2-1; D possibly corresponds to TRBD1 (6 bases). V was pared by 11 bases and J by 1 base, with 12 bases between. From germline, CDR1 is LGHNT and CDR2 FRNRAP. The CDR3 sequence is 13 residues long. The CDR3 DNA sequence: TGTGCTTCGCGACAGGCATCCTACAATGAGCAGTTCTTC. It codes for CASRQASYNEQFF.

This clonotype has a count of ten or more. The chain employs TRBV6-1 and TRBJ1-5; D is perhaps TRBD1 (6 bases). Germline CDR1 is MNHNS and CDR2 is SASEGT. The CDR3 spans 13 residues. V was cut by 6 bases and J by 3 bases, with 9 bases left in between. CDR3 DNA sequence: TGTGCCAGCAGCGCAGGGGTCAATCAGCCCCAGCATTTT. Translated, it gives CASSAGVNQPQHF.

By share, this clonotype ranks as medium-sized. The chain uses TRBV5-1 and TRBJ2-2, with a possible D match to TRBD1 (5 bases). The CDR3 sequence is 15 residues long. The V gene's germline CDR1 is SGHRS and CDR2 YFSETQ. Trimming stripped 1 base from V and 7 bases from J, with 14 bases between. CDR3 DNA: TGCGCCAGCAGCTTGAGCAGGGCCGCTGGCGGGGAGCTGTTTTTT. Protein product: CASSLSRAAGGELFF.

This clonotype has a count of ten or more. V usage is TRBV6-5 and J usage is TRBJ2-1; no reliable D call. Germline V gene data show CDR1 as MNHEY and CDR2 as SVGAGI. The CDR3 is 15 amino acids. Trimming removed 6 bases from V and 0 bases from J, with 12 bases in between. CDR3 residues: CASRPEPSSYNEQFF. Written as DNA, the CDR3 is TGTGCCAGCAGACCTGAGCCGAGCTCCTACAATGAGCAGTTCTTC.

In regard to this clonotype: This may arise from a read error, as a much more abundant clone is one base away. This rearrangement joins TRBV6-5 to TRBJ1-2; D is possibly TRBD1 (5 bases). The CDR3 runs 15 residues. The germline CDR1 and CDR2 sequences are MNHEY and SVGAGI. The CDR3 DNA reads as TGTGCCAGCAGTTACGGGGGGGTGTCTAGCTATGACTACACCTTC. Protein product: CASSYGGVSSYDYTF.

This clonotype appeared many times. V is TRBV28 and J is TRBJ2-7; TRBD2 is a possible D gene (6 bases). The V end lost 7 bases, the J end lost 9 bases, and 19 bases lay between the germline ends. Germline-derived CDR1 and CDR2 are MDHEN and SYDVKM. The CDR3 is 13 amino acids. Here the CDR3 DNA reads TGTGCCAGCATCCCCGGGGGAAAACCGTCGCAGTACTTC. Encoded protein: CASIPGGKPSQYF. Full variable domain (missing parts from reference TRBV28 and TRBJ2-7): DVKVTQSSRYLVKRTGEKVFLECVQDMDHENMFWYRQDPGLGLRLIYFSYDVKMKEKGDIPEGYSVSREKKERFSLILESASTNQTSMYLCASIPGGKPSQYFGPGTRLTVT.

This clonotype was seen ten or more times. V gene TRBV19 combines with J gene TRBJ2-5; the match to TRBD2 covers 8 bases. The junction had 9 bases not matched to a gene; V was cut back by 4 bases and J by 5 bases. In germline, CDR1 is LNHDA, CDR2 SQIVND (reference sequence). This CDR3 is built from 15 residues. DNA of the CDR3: TGTGCCAGTAGTAGGTGGTCGGGGGGGGAGGAGACCCAGTACTTC. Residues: CASSRWSGGEETQYF.

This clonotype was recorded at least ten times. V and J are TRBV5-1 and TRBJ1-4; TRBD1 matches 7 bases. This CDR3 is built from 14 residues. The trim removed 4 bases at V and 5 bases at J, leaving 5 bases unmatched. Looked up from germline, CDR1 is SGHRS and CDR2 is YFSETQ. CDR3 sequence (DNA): TGCGCCAGCAGCGCGGGACAGCCCAATGAAAAACTGTTTTTT. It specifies CASSAGQPNEKLFF.

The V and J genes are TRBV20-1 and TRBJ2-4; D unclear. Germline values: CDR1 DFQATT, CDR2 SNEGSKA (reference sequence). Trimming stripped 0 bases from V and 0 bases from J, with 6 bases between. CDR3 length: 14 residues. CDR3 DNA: TGCAGTGCTAGAGAGTCAGTAGCCAAAAACATTCAGTACTTC. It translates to CSARESVAKNIQYF.

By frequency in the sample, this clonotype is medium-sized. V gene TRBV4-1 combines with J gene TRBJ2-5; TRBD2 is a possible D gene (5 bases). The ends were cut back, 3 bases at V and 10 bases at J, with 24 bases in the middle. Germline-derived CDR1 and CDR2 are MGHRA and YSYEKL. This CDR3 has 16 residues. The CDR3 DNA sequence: TGCGCCAGCAGCCAGTCGACGGGCCAGGCGGGCGTTAACCAGTACTTC. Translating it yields CASSQSTGQAGVNQYF.

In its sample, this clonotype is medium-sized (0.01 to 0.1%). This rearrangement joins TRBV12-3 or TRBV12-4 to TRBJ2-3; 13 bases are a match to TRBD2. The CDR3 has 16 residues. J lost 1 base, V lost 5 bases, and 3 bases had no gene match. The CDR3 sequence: CASSITSGRGTDTQYF. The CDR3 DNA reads TGTGCCAGCAGTATAACTAGCGGGAGGGGCACAGATACGCAGTATTTT.

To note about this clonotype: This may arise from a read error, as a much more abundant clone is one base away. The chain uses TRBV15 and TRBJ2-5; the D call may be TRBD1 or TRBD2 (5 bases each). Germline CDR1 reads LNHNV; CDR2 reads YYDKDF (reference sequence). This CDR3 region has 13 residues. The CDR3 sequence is CVTSRGVQETQYF. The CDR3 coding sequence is TGTGTCACCAGCAGAGGGGTACAAGAGACCCAGTACTTC.

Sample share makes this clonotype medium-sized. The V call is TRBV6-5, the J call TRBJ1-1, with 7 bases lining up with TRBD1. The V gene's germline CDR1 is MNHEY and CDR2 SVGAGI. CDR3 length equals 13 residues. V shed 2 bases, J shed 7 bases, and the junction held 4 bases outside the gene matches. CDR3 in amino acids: CASSYTRQGEAFF. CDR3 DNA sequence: TGTGCCAGCAGTTACACCAGACAGGGTGAAGCTTTCTTT.

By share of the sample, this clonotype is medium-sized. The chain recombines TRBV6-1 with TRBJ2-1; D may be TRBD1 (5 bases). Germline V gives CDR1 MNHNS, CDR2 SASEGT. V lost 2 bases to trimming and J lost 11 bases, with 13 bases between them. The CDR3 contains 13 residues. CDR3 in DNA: TGTGCCAGCAGTGAAAGGGGCCACCTGAAGCAGTTCTTC. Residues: CASSERGHLKQFF.

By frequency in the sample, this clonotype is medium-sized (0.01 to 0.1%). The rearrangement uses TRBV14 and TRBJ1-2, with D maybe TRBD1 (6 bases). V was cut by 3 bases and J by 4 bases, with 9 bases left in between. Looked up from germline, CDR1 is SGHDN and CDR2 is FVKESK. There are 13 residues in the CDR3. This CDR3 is CASSHPQGYGYTF. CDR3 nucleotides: TGTGCCAGCAGCCACCCACAGGGCTATGGCTACACCTTC.

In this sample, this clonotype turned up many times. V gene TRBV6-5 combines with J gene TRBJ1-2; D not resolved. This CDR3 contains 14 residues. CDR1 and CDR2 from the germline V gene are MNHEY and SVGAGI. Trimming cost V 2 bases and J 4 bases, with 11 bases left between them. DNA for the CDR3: TGTGCCAGCAGTTACGGGTACCGGGGCTATGGCTACACCTTC. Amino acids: CASSYGYRGYGYTF.

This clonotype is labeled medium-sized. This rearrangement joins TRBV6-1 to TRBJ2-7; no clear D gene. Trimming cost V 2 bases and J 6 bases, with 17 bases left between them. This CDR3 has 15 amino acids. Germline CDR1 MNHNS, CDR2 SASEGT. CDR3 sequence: CASSESRGGLGEQYF. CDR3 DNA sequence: TGTGCCAGCAGTGAATCTCGCGGTGGTTTGGGCGAGCAGTACTTC.